This is a list of T cell receptor beta chains from one sample in a study of CD8+ T cells in alopecia areata. Using immunoSEQ multiplex PCR, the repertoire was profiled, and TCRdb retains in-frame clones only, with some absent. The sample shows about 200,000 clones, about three fifths of them seen only once. Sample: CD4+ T cells sorted from blood, taken at week 24, from a patient treated with tofacitinib. The receptor source for this set is a human donor with alopecia areata. Each CDR3 is given without its conserved first and last residue. Only some rows state a clone size, as once, few, many or a class for expanded clones.

v_call clone_size cdr3_aa
TRBV29-1 few SALNTEAF
TRBV7-9 - ASSPVQGADYGYT
TRBV2 few ASRLVSLDEQF
TRBV2 few ASSEIVEGYT
TRBV7-2 - ASSPGTSGSYEQY
TRBV28 few ASTGGADTQY
TRBV7-2 few ASSLARGLSYEQY
TRBV5-4 once ASSSPRGGYT
TRBV28 - ASSPGQINTGELF
TRBV5-6 few ASSFVRNTGELF
TRBV30 - AWSFPPSEEAF
TRBV7-9 few ASSDSRDTQY
TRBV29-1 - SVGSLDRGQGYT
TRBV18 - ASSPPALAGETQY
TRBV27 - ASSLGSRALGQPQH
TRBV2 - ASTGAGIRPQH
TRBV30 - AWSNYIPGQQLRDTEAF
TRBV25-1 - ASSFRTGRSDTIY
TRBV30 - AWSVQGTLLEQY
TRBV29-1 once SVEGQGRTEAF
TRBV30 - ATTTGSHEQY
TRBV7-9 - ASSLAATASNTDTQY
TRBV6-5 - ASVIGNTGELF
TRBV29-1 few SVEVGGSTQY
TRBV5-5 few ASSLGSQSNQPQH
TRBV7-3 - ASSLYGSSGNTIY
TRBV28 - AGKQGNYGYT
TRBV5-4 - ASSARGVNIQY
TRBV15 few ATSRRENEQF
TRBV27 few ASSKTGPGANVLT
TRBV5-1 - ASSSNSAKDYGYT
TRBV28 - ASSFQGQGGGGYT
TRBV11-2 - ASSLSGFTEAF
TRBV4-1 - ASSQGRVATNEKLF
TRBV30 - AWSFYTGELF
TRBV9 - ASSVRSQNTEAF
TRBV15 - ATSSLGQGDADTQY
TRBV30 - AWSNQGAYWELF
TRBV25-1 once ASSEYGLDYGYT
TRBV18 few ASSPYMGQGGTEAF
TRBV29-1 few SVSAGEAYEQY
TRBV5-1 - ASSSGGGGPSSYEQY
TRBV27 - ASSFQLAEDEQF
TRBV14 - ASSQSHSPLH
TRBV2 - ASSDHGNTEAF
TRBV6-6 - ATKGTSVLEQF
TRBV7-7 few ASSLAEGGYNEQF
TRBV2 - ASIGTSGGEQF
TRBV7-2 - ASSLGSDPRGDIQY
TRBV19 few ASTPTPNSNQPQH
TRBV30 - AWRTGQGADTQY
TRBV7-2 - ASSPLGARRLAKNIQY
TRBV27 - ASSVQVNEKLF
TRBV6-6 - ASSYRVEKNIQY
TRBV9 - ASSAMTGSEYGYT